This T cell receptor beta chain was sequenced during a study of early T cells in non-severe SARS-CoV-2 infection (dated by TCRdb to the early 2020s). With regard to the full study: Because TCR sequencing relied on bulk RNA taken from unsorted whole blood, pairing of alpha and beta chains was not possible.

Overall results and qualifications from the work: Matching against VDJdb was skewed toward anti-spike CD8 responses, likely underestimated virus-specific expansions, and missed private and CD4 specificities.

Worth noting for this clonotype: Its antigen remains undetermined. No clone much larger than this one lies a single base away; base qualities are absent.

This was a case-control study nested in a cohort of healthcare workers in London, UK, who had nasopharyngeal swab PCR tests and blood samples taken every week. Healthcare workers were enrolled in the week of the UK lockdown, from 23 to 31 March 2020, and were followed every week for up to roughly 16 weeks. Libraries were constructed by 5' RACE. Sequencer: NextSeq 500. In the TCR library protocol, unique molecular identifiers were attached to individual cDNA molecules to correct for PCR bias and sequencing error. Sequencing covered both TCR alpha and beta chains, and within each sample the abundances of alpha and beta sequences were tightly co-correlated. The authors' analysis ran thus. Decombinator V4 was used to annotate TCR sequences for V gene, J gene and CDR3. Expanded TCRs were defined as changing significantly between any two time points under a Poisson model with p below 0.0001. TCR abundances were normalised to the total number of TCRs sequenced per sample and were expressed as counts per million. TRAV1-2 paired with TRAJ12, TRAJ20 or TRAJ33 defined MAIT TCRs, while TRAV10 paired with TRAJ18 defined iNKT TCRs. VDJdb, accessed 1 November 2021, was searched for CMV, EBV and SARS-CoV-2 annotated TCRs, with TCRs annotated for multiple antigens excluded. The public reads were run again by TCRdb, first through fastp at Q25 and then through MiXCR, and only productive beta chains were kept. Rows are combined by CDR3 protein, so each entry shows the most common genes and DNA. TCRdb, not the authors, supplied the V and J calls. The sample table records over 60,000 distinct CDR3 sequences; around 11% of these occur just once. The top ten hold about 2.8% of the sample.

The CDR3 sequence holds 13 residues, the cysteine and phenylalanine included. Of the read, only the CDR3 DNA is kept; its 39 bases are in frame from base 1. The CDR1 and CDR2 encoded by the germline V gene are WSHSY and SAAADI. Trimming removed 5 bases from V and 4 bases from J, leaving 11 bases between the germline ends. The rearranged chain carries TRBV10-2 and TRBJ1-1; no D segment can be confidently identified. The specimen comprised whole blood, sampled at baseline. The sequence derives from an adult who was a healthcare worker with PCR-confirmed SARS-CoV-2 infection or an uninfected control (not recorded which). The nucleotide sequence is TGCGCCAGCAGTAGGCAGGCCATCACTGAAGCTTTCTTT. The encoded protein is CASSRQAITEAFF.